This TCR beta chain stems from a study of T cells after posttransplantation cyclophosphamide. The table came from immunoSEQ multiplex PCR; TCRdb's copy has only in-frame clones and leaves some out. Here the sample spans tens of thousands of clones, about 82% being singletons. In regard to this clone: Its specificity is unknown.

Overall study findings and caveats: Later post-transplant blood repertoires were often dominated by donor CD8+ memory clones. Tissue-infiltrating T cells from skin or gut overlapped little with blood T cells. After PTCy, TRB diversity resembled that of CNI/methotrexate controls.

The receptor's source is a man aged 25-40 years with a blood cancer, CMV-positive, and with a related stem cell donor. The source material was PBMCs.

In DNA form, the CDR3 reads TGTGCCAGCAGCCCGGGTCCGGTCTACGAGCAGTACTTC. Its translation: CASSPGPVYEQYF. The rearrangement uses TRBV7-3 and TRBJ2-7; no clear D. This CDR3 is built from 13 residues. The germline V and J ends were trimmed by 5 bases and 3 bases, with 11 bases remaining between them. Germline lookup yields CDR1 SGHTA and CDR2 FQGTGA.